This TCR beta chain was identified in a study of blood T cell repertoires in COVID-19. Study summary: Researchers got acute and convalescent COVID-19 samples from the United States, Italy and Spain. From T cells, B-cell-depleted T cells, or PBMCs came the material, which was cDNA or gDNA.

CDR3 length: 15 amino acids. In germline, CDR1 is SGHRS, CDR2 YFSETQ. V lost 4 bases, J lost 3 bases, and 9 bases stayed unmatched. Original processing methods: Reference gene primers were amplified, and this amplification served to estimate nucleated cell counts. Assay used: immunoSEQ multiplex PCR; TCRdb lists only in-frame clones, some missing. D and trimming were read from the DNA, whereas the V and J calls and clone size are those reported in that table. The table includes about 100,000 clones, more than 65% detected once. Material for sequencing was peripheral blood. This receptor was taken from a woman in her 70s with acute or convalescent COVID-19. This rearrangement joins TRBV5-1 to TRBJ1-1; 7 bases line up with TRBD1. The CDR3 DNA follows: TGCGCCAGCAGCATCACAGGGGCGCGGGACACTGAAGCTTTCTTT. It encodes CASSITGARDTEAFF.